This entry features one T cell receptor beta chain sequence. The study assigned cohorts using participant-reported clinical history. Original methodology: Counts of nucleated cells, estimated from reference gene primer amplification, were obtained. Data came from immunoSEQ multiplex PCR; TCRdb stores just in-frame clones and leaves some out. The D gene and trimming were derived from the DNA, and the V and J assignments and clone size from that table. Found here are a few hundred thousand clones, around 82% of them singletons; the top ten hold 3.5% to 5.5%. This sample was included in a study of blood T cell repertoires in COVID-19. Looking at the study overall: Whether acute or convalescent, the COVID-19 samples came from the United States, Italy and Spain. The analysed material was cDNA or gDNA that came from T cells, B-cell-depleted T cells, or PBMCs.

Sequencing was carried out using PBMCs or T cells enriched from blood (not recorded which). The clonotype was recovered from a man aged 25 to 40 with acute COVID-19.

This chain's CDR3 is CAWSPGMVAGYTF. CDR3 bases: TGTGCCTGGAGTCCGGGTATGGTTGCTGGCTACACCTTC. This chain joins TRBV30 and TRBJ1-2; D is uncertain. Germline V gene lookup returns CDR1 GTSNPN and CDR2 SVGIG (reference sequence). This CDR3 comprises 13 residues. Trimming shortened V by 2 bases and J by 7 bases, and 14 bases separated the two germline ends.